This T cell receptor beta chain is from a study of shared clonotypes between healthy human individuals. Study-level background: Participating donors consisted of two women and a few men aged 18 to 49.

Overall study results and limits: Naive subsets generally exceeded memory subsets in estimated richness.

As regards this clone: Its antigen remains unknown.

TCRdb keeps only in-frame clones here, not all; method: immunoSEQ multiplex PCR. The sample yields some 2.1 million clones, 85% to 95% seen once. Germline-derived CDR1 and CDR2 are KGHSH and LQKENI. This CDR3 spans 13 amino acids. V gave up 3 bases and J gave up 5 bases, with 10 bases separating them. The chain combines TRBV18 with TRBJ2-5; no clear D. This clonotype was obtained from a man younger than 35 in good health. The sequenced material came from naive CD4+ T cells sorted from blood. The sample's subset: CD45RA+ positively selected. The DNA for the CDR3 is TGTGCCAGCTCACCGATCCTGGCGGAGACCCAGTACTTC. As protein: CASSPILAETQYF.